Here is one TCR beta chain with its context. CDR3 size: 13 residues. Germline values: CDR1 GTSNPN, CDR2 SVGIG (reference sequence). V trimming: 5 bases; J trimming: 11 bases; junction bases outside the gene matches: 12. The data belong to a study of control samples from healthy donors and cancer patients. Assay used: immunoSEQ multiplex PCR; TCRdb lists only in-frame clones, some missing. This table has 150,000 to 200,000 clones, about 93% appearing once. The TCR originated in a woman aged 25 to 39 in good health. The chain couples TRBV30 to TRBJ1-1, with TRBD1 identical over 9 bases. Sequencing used blood. CDR3 nucleotides: TGTGCCTGGGGGGGACAGGGAAGACTGGATGCTTTCTTT. It codes for CAWGGQGRLDAFF.